These 13 T cell receptor beta chains were all obtained from the same sample, sequenced in a study of T cell responses to AZD1222 COVID-19 vaccine. Measured with immunoSEQ multiplex PCR; TCRdb has only the in-frame clones, and not every one. Of 160,000 or so clones listed, about 92% are singletons. The material sequenced was peripheral blood, taken on day 0 of AZD1222 vaccination. The receptors shown here come from an adult in good health.

V and J are TRBV6-5 and TRBJ2-1; D may match TRBD1 or TRBD2 (5 bases each). CDR1 is MNHEY, CDR2 SVGAGI, per germline. This CDR3 contains 14 residues. V lost 6 bases to trimming and J lost 4 bases, with 13 bases between them. The CDR3 sequence is CASSPVGDYNEQFF. CDR3 DNA: TGTGCCAGCAGCCCCGTGGGGGATTACAATGAGCAGTTCTTC.

This chain connects TRBV7-6 to TRBJ1-4; D unresolved. The CDR3 covers 15 residues. The V end lost 1 base, the J end lost 5 bases, and 11 bases lay between the germline ends. Germline V gives CDR1 SGHVS, CDR2 FNYEAQ. The CDR3 region is CASSLDVSLNEKLFF. The CDR3 nucleotides are TGTGCCAGCAGCTTAGACGTCAGCTTAAATGAAAAACTGTTTTTT. Combining the CDR3 with reference TRBV7-6 and TRBJ1-4 gives the whole variable domain GAGVSQSPRYKVTKRGQDVALRCDPISGHVSLYWYRQALGQGPEFLTYFNYEAQQDKSGLPNDRFSAERPEGSISTLTIQRTEQRDSAMYRCASSLDVSLNEKLFFGSGTQLSVL.

The rearrangement uses TRBV7-2 and TRBJ1-2, with a weak D call TRBD1 (6 bases). The CDR3 length is 14 residues. The germline V gene has CDR1 SGHTA and CDR2 FQGNSA. V gave up 1 base and J gave up 6 bases, with 12 bases separating them. The CDR3 DNA follows: TGTGCCAGCAGCTTAGTACAGGGTGTGGATGGCTACACCTTC. This sequence encodes CASSLVQGVDGYTF.

V usage is TRBV5-1 and J usage is TRBJ2-1; D unresolved. The CDR3 totals 12 residues. The ends were cut back, 3 bases at V and 7 bases at J, with 8 bases in the middle. Germline CDR1 SGHRS, CDR2 YFSETQ. CDR3 sequence reads: CASSSDGNEQFF. In DNA form, the CDR3 reads TGCGCCAGCAGCTCCGATGGGAATGAGCAGTTCTTC.

CDR3 nucleotides: TGTGCCAGCAGCCTCGACCGGGACAGGGGGCGCTTCTTTCGGAGCGAGCAGTACTTC. Its protein is CASSLDRDRGRFFRSEQYF. This chain links TRBV11-2 with TRBJ2-7; TRBD1 agrees at 12 bases. V lost 5 bases, J lost 6 bases, and 20 bases stayed unmatched. This CDR3 has 19 residues. CDR1 SGHAT and CDR2 FQNNGV come from the germline V gene.

V usage is TRBV7-8 and J usage is TRBJ1-5; D is perhaps TRBD1 (5 bases). CDR3 length: 18 residues. Between the trimmed V and J ends, which lost 6 bases and 2 bases, there was a span of 23 bases. Germline V gives CDR1 SGHVS, CDR2 FQNEAQ. CDR3 DNA: TGTGCCAGCAGTTTGCCGGGGTGGGGGGACGGCCGCAATCAGCCCCAGCATTTT. This encodes CASSLPGWGDGRNQPQHF.

The V call is TRBV19, the J call TRBJ2-5, with unresolved D. The germline V gene encodes CDR1 LNHDA and CDR2 SQIVND (reference sequence). The CDR3 has 8 amino acids. Deletions cut 3 bases from V and 14 bases from J, with 4 bases between. CDR3 amino acids: CASSIYYF. CDR3 DNA: TGTGCCAGTAGTATTTACTACTTC. Full variable domain (remainder filled in from reference TRBV19 and TRBJ2-5): DGGITQSPKYLFRKEGQNVTLSCEQNLNHDAMYWYRQDPGQGLRLIYYSQIVNDFQKGDIAEGYSVSREKKESFPLTVTSAQKNPTAFYLCASSIYYFGPGTRLLVL.

V gene TRBV30 combines with J gene TRBJ2-3; D call uncertain. CDR1 and CDR2 (germline): GTSNPN, SVGIG (reference sequence). V lost 0 bases and J lost 6, with 13 bases in between. The CDR3 is made up of 14 amino acids. The CDR3 here is CAWSVRASGDTQYF. CDR3 nucleotide sequence: TGTGCCTGGAGTGTACGTGCCTCTGGGGATACGCAGTATTTT. The full variable domain, in which reference TRBV30 and TRBJ2-3 provide the parts outside the CDR3, is SQTIHQWPATLVQPVGSPLSLECTVEGTSNPNLYWYRQAAGRGLQLLFYSVGIGQISSEVPQNLSASRPQDRQFILSSKKLLLSDSGFYLCAWSVRASGDTQYFGPGTRLTVL.

The chain links TRBV4-2 to TRBJ2-1, with TRBD2 matching 14 bases. Germline trimming cut 0 bases from V and 8 bases from J; bases unmatched to any gene: 9. CDR1 is LGHNA and CDR2 is YNFKEQ in the germline V gene. The CDR3 extends over 18 amino acids. CDR3 nucleotides: TGTGCCAGCAGCCAAGATCTTGGTAGGGGACTAGCGGGAGATGAGCAGTTCTTC. It yields the protein CASSQDLGRGLAGDEQFF.

CDR3: CASSLDSLPNTEAFF. DNA for the CDR3: TGTGCCAGCAGCTTGGACAGCTTACCGAACACTGAAGCTTTCTTT. The V gene is TRBV7-9, the J gene TRBJ1-1; TRBD1 is a possible D gene (6 bases). This CDR3 has 15 amino acids. V was shortened by 3 bases and J by 1 base, with 12 bases between the two germline ends. The germline V gene encodes CDR1 SEHNR and CDR2 FQNEAQ (reference sequence).

This chain connects TRBV6-1 to TRBJ1-5, with D possibly TRBD1 on 5 matching bases. This CDR3 spans 15 amino acids. V lost 2 bases, J lost 7 bases, and 15 bases lay in between. From germline, CDR1 is MNHNS and CDR2 SASEGT. The CDR3 DNA sequence: TGTGCCAGCAGTGAAAAGGTCCCCCGGGACCAGCCCCAGCATTTT. As protein: CASSEKVPRDQPQHF.

The chain uses TRBV6-5 and TRBJ2-7; 9 bases fit TRBD1. Germline V gene sequence: CDR1 MNHEY, CDR2 SVGAGI. V shed 5 bases, J shed 3 bases, and the junction held 5 bases outside the gene matches. This CDR3 comprises 14 residues. The CDR3 bases are TGTGCCAGCAGTCGGACAGGGGCACACTACGAGCAGTACTTC. Translating gives CASSRTGAHYEQYF.

The rearrangement joins TRBV6-5 to TRBJ2-7; a possible D gene is TRBD1 (5 bases). V was shortened by 2 bases and J by 4 bases, with 12 bases between the two germline ends. CDR3 length: 14 amino acids. Germline CDR1 MNHEY, CDR2 SVGAGI. CDR3 bases: TGTGCCAGCAGTTACAGGGGCAGGGTGTACGAGCAGTACTTC. It specifies CASSYRGRVYEQYF.